These 30 T cell receptor beta chains share one sample of origin, sequenced in a study of chemoradiotherapy in HPV16-positive cancers. Produced via immunoSEQ multiplex PCR; TCRdb's table is partial and in-frame only. The sample shows around 53,000 clones, around 90% of them seen only once. The material was blood, obtained from a patient who underwent chemoradiotherapy. These receptors were obtained from a human donor with HPV-associated anogenital cancer.

The gene calls are TRBV4-3 and TRBJ2-4; 7 positions agree with TRBD1. With 0 bases clipped from V and 6 bases from J, the junction kept 5 bases outside the gene matches. The germline V gene has CDR1 LGHNA and CDR2 YSLEER. CDR3 length equals 15 residues. In nucleotides, the CDR3 is TGCGCCAGCAGCCAAGATAGACAGGGCCCAAACATTCAGTACTTC. This sequence encodes CASSQDRQGPNIQYF.

This rearrangement joins TRBV9 to TRBJ2-6, with D possibly being TRBD1 (5 bases). Trimming took 7 bases from V and 3 from J, leaving 14 bases between them. Looked up from germline, CDR1 is SGDLS and CDR2 is YYNGEE. This CDR3 has 15 amino acids. The CDR3 is CASSPGHNGANVLTF. The DNA of the CDR3 is TGTGCCAGCTCCCCCGGACATAATGGGGCCAACGTCCTGACTTTC. Full variable domain (outside the CDR3, taken from reference TRBV9 and TRBJ2-6): DSGVTQTPKHLITATGQRVTLRCSPRSGDLSVYWYQQSLDQGLQFLIQYYNGEERAKGNILERFSAQQFPDLHSELNLSSLELGDSALYFCASSPGHNGANVLTFGAGSRLTVL.

The chain carries TRBV7-2 and TRBJ2-7, with a possible D match to TRBD1 (6 bases). CDR1 and CDR2 (germline): SGHTA, FQGNSA. With 0 bases removed from V and 7 bases from J, the gap between germline ends came to 10 bases. The CDR3 has 13 residues. CDR3 residues: CASSLAGAREQYF. As DNA, the CDR3 is TGTGCCAGCAGCTTAGCGGGGGCGAGAGAGCAGTACTTC.

The J gene is TRBJ2-3, the V gene TRBV10-1, with D unresolved. The length of the CDR3 is 15 residues. Per germline, CDR1 WNHNN and CDR2 SYGVQD (reference sequence). V lost 2 bases and J 4 bases, leaving 13 bases between the germline ends. CDR3 bases: TGCGCCAGCAGTGAGGAAGGGAATGGCGCAGATACGCAGTATTTT. It yields the protein CASSEEGNGADTQYF.

The chain uses TRBV2 and TRBJ2-3; D may be TRBD1 (6 bases). Germline V gene lookup returns CDR1 SNHLY and CDR2 FYNNEI. The CDR3 is 12 amino acids. V lost 6 bases to trimming and J lost 4 bases, with 8 bases between them. Here the CDR3 DNA reads TGTGCCAGCAGACAGGGCTCAGATACGCAGTATTTT. Protein product: CASRQGSDTQYF.

This clone appeared a few times. The chain has TRBV15 and TRBJ2-5, with D perhaps TRBD2 (6 bases). Trimming left V 4 bases short and J 4 bases short, with 13 bases between. The CDR3 is made up of 14 amino acids. Looked up from germline, CDR1 is LNHNV and CDR2 is YYDKDF (reference sequence). CDR3 in DNA: TGTGCCACCAGCACTTTCATCGGGGGAGAGACCCAGTACTTC. Translation gives CATSTFIGGETQYF. The whole variable domain, filled in from reference TRBV15 and TRBJ2-5, reads DAMVIQNPRYQVTQFGKPVTLSCSQTLNHNVMYWYQQKSSQAPKLLFHYYDKDFNNEADTPDNFQSRRPNTSFCFLDIRSPGLGDTAMYLCATSTFIGGETQYFGPGTRLLVL.

The chain links TRBV30 to TRBJ2-1; D may correspond to TRBD1 or TRBD2 (5 bases each). The germline V gene encodes CDR1 GTSNPN and CDR2 SVGIG (reference sequence). The CDR3 contains 14 residues. V lost 8 bases to trimming and J lost 0 bases, with 14 bases between them. Here the CDR3 DNA reads TGTGCCAGAGAGAGGGGAGTCTCCTACAATGAGCAGTTCTTC. Residues: CARERGVSYNEQFF.

The rearrangement links TRBV29-1 to TRBJ1-5; D remains unclear. Between the trimmed V and J ends, which lost 2 bases and 6 bases, there was a span of 11 bases. From germline, CDR1 is SQVTM and CDR2 ANQGSEA. This CDR3 has 13 amino acids. CDR3 in amino acids: CSVEYAEGQPQHF. The CDR3 DNA is TGCAGCGTTGAATATGCGGAGGGTCAGCCCCAGCATTTT.

V and J are TRBV4-3 and TRBJ2-2; weak D call: TRBD2 (5 bases). Germline CDR1 reads LGHNA; CDR2 reads YSLEER. V was pared by 0 bases and J by 6 bases, with 8 bases between. The CDR3 has 14 amino acids. The CDR3 DNA follows: TGCGCCAGCAGCCAAGATGGGAGTTCCGGGGAGCTGTTTTTT. It yields the protein CASSQDGSSGELFF.

The chain employs TRBV29-1 and TRBJ1-2; maybe TRBD1 (5 bases). Germline CDR1 is SQVTM and CDR2 is ANQGSEA. The CDR3 spans 11 residues. Trimming shortened V by 5 bases and J by 6 bases, and 10 bases separated the two germline ends. CDR3 DNA sequence: TGCAGCGTTCTCTGGGGGAATGGCTACACCTTC. As protein: CSVLWGNGYTF.

Only a few counts were recorded for this clone. The V call is TRBV5-4, the J call TRBJ2-2, with 7 bases aligning to TRBD2. The CDR3 is 15 residues long. Germline V CDR1 and CDR2: SGHNT, YYREEE (reference sequence). V shed 0 bases and J 2 bases; nucleotides not matched to a gene: 1. CDR3: CASSLASGNTGELFF. The CDR3 DNA reads TGTGCCAGCAGCTTGGCTAGCGGTAACACCGGGGAGCTGTTTTTT.

The chain carries TRBV18 and TRBJ1-6; 7 bases line up with TRBD1. Unmatched junction bases numbered 11, after V lost 5 bases and J lost 7 bases. Germline V gene sequence: CDR1 KGHSH, CDR2 LQKENI. The CDR3 sequence is 16 residues long. The CDR3 coding sequence is TGTGCCAGCTCAGGGGGCCCGGGACAGCAGAATTCACCCCTCCACTTT. Amino acids: CASSGGPGQQNSPLHF.

This chain connects TRBV27 to TRBJ1-1; D possibly corresponds to TRBD1 (5 bases). Germline values: CDR1 MNHEY, CDR2 SMNVEV (reference sequence). The germline V and J ends were trimmed by 2 bases and 1 base, with 8 bases remaining between them. This CDR3 comprises 14 residues. The CDR3 reads CASSLGGPNTEAFF. CDR3 sequence (DNA): TGTGCCAGCAGTTTAGGGGGTCCGAACACTGAAGCTTTCTTT.

There are a few counts of this clone. The gene calls are TRBV4-3 and TRBJ1-4; D call uncertain. V gave up 1 base and J gave up 8 bases, with 14 bases separating them. The CDR3 is made up of 15 amino acids. The germline V gene encodes CDR1 LGHNA and CDR2 YSLEER. The CDR3 DNA reads as TGCGCCAGCAGCCAAGGCGTGGCGGTGGGAGAAAAACTGTTTTTT. Protein product: CASSQGVAVGEKLFF.

The chain carries TRBV4-1 and TRBJ1-5; D remains ambiguous. The V end lost 3 bases, the J end lost 3 bases, and 6 bases lay between the germline ends. This CDR3 has 13 residues. Germline-derived CDR1 and CDR2 are MGHRA and YSYEKL. In nucleotides, the CDR3 is TGCGCCAGCAGCCAGGAGGACAATCAGCCCCAGCATTTT. This gives the protein CASSQEDNQPQHF.

The V and J genes are TRBV27 and TRBJ1-5; D is perhaps TRBD1 (5 bases). The germline V gene encodes CDR1 MNHEY and CDR2 SMNVEV (reference sequence). V lost 4 bases to trimming and J lost 2 bases, with 18 bases between them. This CDR3 has 17 residues. CDR3 protein: CASSSARALGGNQPQHF. The DNA of the CDR3 is TGTGCCAGCAGTTCGGCCAGGGCTCTCGGGGGCAATCAGCCCCAGCATTTT.

This clone was picked up a small number of times. This chain links TRBV4-3 with TRBJ2-5, with 9 bases identical to TRBD1. CDR1 is LGHNA, CDR2 YSLEER, per germline. Losses at the gene ends were 1 base for V and 5 bases for J; bases not matched to a gene: 5. The CDR3 has 15 residues. CDR3 amino acids: CASSQVRTGVETQYF. In DNA form, the CDR3 reads TGCGCCAGCAGCCAAGTTCGGACAGGGGTGGAGACCCAGTACTTC.

CDR3 coding DNA: TGCGCCAGCAGGCGGGGGGACCAAGAGACCCAGTACTTC. Its translation is CASRRGDQETQYF. The V gene is TRBV5-1, the J gene TRBJ2-5; 8 bases match TRBD2. This CDR3 region has 13 residues. CDR1 SGHRS and CDR2 YFSETQ come from the germline V gene. V was pared by 5 bases and J by 0 bases, with 0 bases of the junction left unmatched. The whole variable domain, remainder taken from reference TRBV5-1 and TRBJ2-5, is KAGVTQTPRYLIKTRGQQVTLSCSPISGHRSVSWYQQTPGQGLQFLFEYFSETQRNKGNFPGRFSGRQFSNSRSEMNVSTLELGDSALYLCASRRGDQETQYFGPGTRLLVL.

The rearrangement links TRBV5-1 to TRBJ1-1, with D perhaps matching TRBD1 (5 bases). Germline CDR1 is SGHRS and CDR2 is YFSETQ. The germline V and J ends were trimmed by 5 bases and 1 base, with 12 bases remaining between them. The CDR3 runs to 14 residues. The DNA for the CDR3 is TGCGCCAGCAGACCCACAGGAGCGAACACTGAAGCTTTCTTT. Its protein product is CASRPTGANTEAFF.

This CDR3 is CASSLFGNSNQPQHF. CDR3 nucleotide sequence: TGTGCCAGCAGCTTATTTGGGAATAGCAATCAGCCCCAGCATTTT. The chain has TRBV7-6 and TRBJ1-5; D is unclear. The CDR3 loop spans 15 amino acids. Germline lookup yields CDR1 SGHVS and CDR2 FNYEAQ. The V end was cut by 2 bases, the J end by 0 bases, with 8 bases between. Full variable domain (missing parts from reference TRBV7-6 and TRBJ1-5): GAGVSQSPRYKVTKRGQDVALRCDPISGHVSLYWYRQALGQGPEFLTYFNYEAQQDKSGLPNDRFSAERPEGSISTLTIQRTEQRDSAMYRCASSLFGNSNQPQHFGDGTRLSIL.

The chain recombines TRBV2 with TRBJ2-7, with 7 bases that match TRBD2. This CDR3 is built from 15 residues. Looked up from germline, CDR1 is SNHLY and CDR2 is FYNNEI. Losses at the gene ends were 4 bases for V and 0 bases for J; bases not matched to a gene: 6. CDR3 DNA: TGTGCCAGCAGTGCTTTAACTAGCGTCTCCTACGAGCAGTACTTC. As protein: CASSALTSVSYEQYF.

This chain joins TRBV27 and TRBJ1-1; 8 nucleotides align to TRBD1. Germline V gene data show CDR1 as MNHEY and CDR2 as SMNVEV (reference sequence). Trimming removed 6 bases from V and 5 bases from J; junction bases left unmatched: 8. The CDR3 is made up of 14 amino acids. Written as DNA, the CDR3 is TGTGCCAGCAGGGGACAGGCAACGCGTACTGAAGCTTTCTTT. This codes for CASRGQATRTEAFF.

CDR3 amino acids: CASSEGGLGLGYTF. The CDR3 DNA sequence: TGTGCCAGCAGTGAAGGCGGACTCGGGCTTGGCTACACCTTC. The V and J genes are TRBV2 and TRBJ1-2; D not resolved. The CDR3 covers 14 residues. Trimming took off 1 base at V and 7 bases at J, with 13 bases between the two ends. Germline assignment: CDR1 SNHLY and CDR2 FYNNEI.

The chain links TRBV9 to TRBJ2-2; 10 nucleotides align to TRBD1. The CDR3 is 19 residues long. CDR1 and CDR2 (germline): SGDLS, YYNGEE. V was clipped by 2 bases and J by 1 base; unmatched bases: 11. CDR3 in amino acids: CASSVSGTGVLGNTGELFF. The CDR3 DNA reads TGTGCCAGCAGCGTGTCTGGGACAGGGGTTTTAGGGAACACCGGGGAGCTGTTTTTT.

The genes are TRBV5-1 and TRBJ1-1; D is perhaps TRBD1 (6 bases). The CDR3 spans 15 residues. Germline V gives CDR1 SGHRS, CDR2 YFSETQ. V dropped 0 bases and J dropped 1 base, with 10 bases sitting between them. CDR3 protein: CASSLVTGKNTEAFF. The CDR3 DNA reads as TGCGCCAGCAGCTTGGTCACAGGGAAGAACACTGAAGCTTTCTTT.

This clone has just one count. V gene TRBV6-1 combines with J gene TRBJ1-1, with D hard to call. The CDR3 sequence is 12 residues long. V lost 6 bases to trimming and J lost 4 bases, with 9 bases between them. CDR1 is MNHNS, CDR2 SASEGT, per germline. The CDR3 nucleotides read TGTGCCAGCAGCCTCGAGGTCACTGAAGCTTTCTTT. Encoded protein: CASSLEVTEAFF.

The J gene is TRBJ1-3, the V gene TRBV27, with 8 nucleotides matching TRBD1. Germline V lookup: CDR1 MNHEY, CDR2 SMNVEV (reference sequence). The V gene end was trimmed by 5 bases and the J gene end by 4 bases; junction bases not matched to a gene: 7. CDR3 size: 15 residues. The CDR3 protein is CASSQDRVAGNTIYF. DNA of the CDR3: TGTGCCAGCAGTCAGGACAGGGTGGCCGGAAACACCATATATTTT.

V and J are TRBV6-5 and TRBJ2-5; no clear D gene. V was cut by 5 bases and J by 1 base, with 11 bases left in between. This CDR3 has 14 residues. Germline V gene data show CDR1 as MNHEY and CDR2 as SVGAGI. The DNA of the CDR3 is TGTGCCAGCAGTCCCCGGCGCGTCCAAGAGACCCAGTACTTC. Amino acids: CASSPRRVQETQYF.

This chain's CDR3 is CASSLFDGGNTEAFF. CDR3 sequence (DNA): TGTGCCAGCTCACTATTCGACGGAGGTAACACTGAAGCTTTCTTT. The chain is built from TRBV18 and TRBJ1-1; D unresolved. The CDR3 totals 15 residues. Germline CDR1 is KGHSH and CDR2 is LQKENI. V lost 4 bases and J 2 bases, leaving 14 bases between the germline ends.

The chain has TRBV27 and TRBJ2-7, with D perhaps matching TRBD2 (7 bases). This CDR3 comprises 14 residues. Germline loops: CDR1 MNHEY, CDR2 SMNVEV (reference sequence). The V and J ends lost 6 bases and 0 bases respectively, with 12 bases between them. This CDR3 is CASRRGGLSYEQYF. Written as DNA, the CDR3 is TGTGCCAGCAGGCGCGGGGGCCTCTCCTACGAGCAGTACTTC.